What follows are 27 T cell receptor beta chains derived from one specimen sequenced in a study of blood T cells in healthy people across ages. With a J-beta primer mix and a sample-barcoded 5' primer, a second PCR ran roughly 6 to 11 cycles. Via MiXCR, TCRdb re-called the 5' RACE reads, giving one row per CDR3 protein. The repertoire has roughly 800,000 distinct CDR3 sequences, about 62% of them found once; the top ten carry about 20%. What was sequenced was blood. These receptors all come from a young man in good health.

The V and J genes are TRBV7-2 and TRBJ2-5; tentatively, D is TRBD2 (6 bases). Germline V CDR1 and CDR2: SGHTA, FQGNSA. The CDR3 is 14 residues long. V dropped 4 bases and J dropped 7 bases, with 16 bases sitting between them. CDR3 loop: CASSSYGGEGTQYF. The CDR3 DNA is TGTGCCAGCAGCTCATACGGGGGAGAAGGGACCCAGTACTTC.

The chain has TRBV29-1 and TRBJ2-1, with 7 bases identical to TRBD2. The DNA end lines up better with TRBJ2-7; the J call may be wrong. Germline CDR1 and CDR2: SQVTM and ANQGSEA. CDR3 length: 15 amino acids. The DNA for the CDR3 is TGCAGCGTTGACAGTGTGGGAGGGCTCGACAATGAGCAGTACTTC. This sequence encodes CSVDSVGGLDNEQYF.

This chain links TRBV20-1 with TRBJ2-1; 9 nucleotides line up with TRBD2. Germline assignment: CDR1 DFQATT and CDR2 SNEGSKA (reference sequence). Trimming removed 5 bases from V and 8 bases from J; junction bases left unmatched: 10. The CDR3 has 14 amino acids. CDR3 coding DNA: TGCAGTGCTTACCGGATGGCGGGGGGGCATGAGCAGTTCTTC. It encodes CSAYRMAGGHEQFF.

This clonotype was observed once. The CDR3 sequence is CASSGSWDSSLQVGANVLTF. The CDR3 DNA follows: TGTGCCAGCAGTGGTTCCTGGGACAGCTCCCTTCAGGTTGGGGCCAACGTCCTGACTTTC. The V call is TRBV25-1, the J call TRBJ2-6; 7 nucleotides agree with TRBD1. Germline V gives CDR1 MGHDK, CDR2 SYGVNS. J was trimmed by 3 bases and V by 4 bases; bases with no gene match: 18. This CDR3 region has 20 residues.

On this clonotype itself: One junction end does not reproduce the germline sequence, and a read error may be involved. J is TRBJ2-2 and V is TRBV7-8; 10 nucleotides align to TRBD1. Germline CDR1 SGHVS, CDR2 FQNEAQ. This CDR3 has 16 amino acids. The CDR3: CVSSLRDRGLTGELFF. The CDR3 DNA reads as TGTGTCAGCTCACTCCGGGACAGGGGTCTCACCGGGGAGCTGTTTTTT. Filled out from reference TRBV7-8 and TRBJ2-2, the complete variable domain reads GAGVSQSPRYKVAKRGQDVALRCDPISGHVSLFWYQQALGQGPEFLTYFQNEAQLDKSGLPSDRFFAERPEGSVSTLKIQRTQQEDSAVYLCVSSLRDRGLTGELFFGEGSRLTVL.

The chain uses TRBV7-2 and TRBJ2-1; 8 bases line up with TRBD2. Germline CDR1 is SGHTA and CDR2 is FQGNSA. The CDR3 covers 15 residues. V lost 5 bases and J lost 2; bases outside the gene matches: 5. The CDR3 nucleotides read TGTGCCAGCAGCCGAGCGGGGGTCACCTACAATGAGCAGTTCTTC. It is translated as CASSRAGVTYNEQFF.

This clonotype was counted between two and nine times. The chain has TRBV6-2 or TRBV6-3 and TRBJ2-7; TRBD1 is a possible D gene (6 bases). V shed 7 bases and J shed 5 bases, with 12 bases lying between them. This CDR3 contains 12 residues. The germline V gene encodes CDR1 MNHEY and CDR2 SVGEGT. CDR3 protein: CASNPWGHEQYF. The CDR3 DNA reads as TGTGCCAGCAATCCCTGGGGGCACGAGCAGTACTTC.

This sequence joins TRBV29-1 and TRBJ1-1, with D unclear. Deletions cut 4 bases from V and 1 base from J, with 10 bases between. Germline lookup yields CDR1 SQVTM and CDR2 ANQGSEA. The CDR3 loop spans 13 amino acids. The CDR3 reads CSVGQGWNTEAFF. For the CDR3, the DNA is TGCAGCGTTGGTCAAGGGTGGAACACTGAAGCTTTCTTT.

J is TRBJ2-7 and V is TRBV7-2, with D possibly TRBD2 on 5 matching bases. V lost 5 bases, J lost 7 bases, and 21 bases lay in between. The CDR3 extends over 15 amino acids. From germline, CDR1 is SGHTA and CDR2 FQGNSA. CDR3 nucleotides: TGTGCCAGCAGCCAGCGGTACTCCGCTAGATGGGAGCAGTACTTC. Translated, it gives CASSQRYSARWEQYF.

The V gene is TRBV25-1, the J gene TRBJ2-5; D call uncertain. From germline, CDR1 is MGHDK and CDR2 SYGVNS. The CDR3 spans 14 residues. Deletions cut 1 base from V and 5 bases from J, with 11 bases between. The CDR3 sequence: CASSEFHGSETQYF. CDR3 DNA: TGTGCCAGCAGTGAATTCCATGGATCGGAGACCCAGTACTTC.

On this clonotype itself: Relative to the germline gene, one junction end is altered; a read error may explain this. This rearrangement joins TRBV7-2 to TRBJ1-1; 7 bases are a match to TRBD1. This CDR3 has 16 amino acids. CDR1 and CDR2 from the germline V gene are SGHTA and FQGNSA. CDR3 residues: CARSLNGVGQDTEAFF. In DNA form, the CDR3 reads TGTGCCCGCAGCTTAAACGGGGTTGGACAGGACACTGAAGCTTTCTTT.

This CDR3 is CSVGDSLNYEQYF. CDR3 bases: TGCAGCGTTGGTGACAGTCTAAACTACGAGCAGTACTTC. This rearrangement joins TRBV29-1 to TRBJ2-7, with D possibly TRBD1 on 5 matching bases. V was trimmed by 4 bases and J by 3 bases, leaving 13 bases between them. This CDR3 has 13 amino acids. CDR1 SQVTM and CDR2 ANQGSEA come from the germline V gene.

This rearrangement joins TRBV3-1 to TRBJ1-1; D is uncertain. The CDR3 is 14 amino acids. The germline gives CDR1 LGHDT, CDR2 YNNKEL (reference sequence). The ends were cut back, 1 base at V and 8 bases at J, with 14 bases in the middle. Written as DNA, the CDR3 is TGTGCCAGCAGCCAAGGTGAACAAAGGGCCGAAGCTTTCTTT. Its translation: CASSQGEQRAEAFF.

The chain recombines TRBV13 with TRBJ1-2; D is undetermined. CDR1 PRHDT and CDR2 FYEKMQ come from the germline V gene (reference sequence). Trimming removed 0 bases from V and 1 base from J, with 15 bases in between. The CDR3 is 17 residues long. CDR3 nucleotides: TGTGCCAGCAGCTTAGGGGGGTTCTGGGAGATTAACTATGGCTACACCTTC. Encoded protein: CASSLGGFWEINYGYTF.

The table lists this clonotype with a few counts. The rearrangement uses TRBV15 and TRBJ1-2; D is unresolved. The germline CDR1 and CDR2 sequences are LNHNV and YYDKDF (reference sequence). CDR3 length: 12 residues. V was shortened by 2 bases and J by 7 bases, with 8 bases between the two germline ends. CDR3 in amino acids: CATSRNHRGYTF. CDR3 DNA sequence: TGTGCCACCAGCAGAAACCATCGTGGCTACACCTTC.

In its sample, this clonotype was seen a few times. The chain couples TRBV11-3 to TRBJ2-3; D is undetermined. In germline, CDR1 is SGHNT, CDR2 YENEEA. Trimming left V 6 bases short and J 3 bases short, with 7 bases between. The CDR3 has 12 amino acids. The CDR3 is CASSQQTDTQYF. CDR3 sequence (DNA): TGTGCCAGCAGTCAACAGACAGATACGCAGTATTTT.

The genes are TRBV4-3 and TRBJ2-7, with D perhaps matching TRBD2 (5 bases). This CDR3 spans 17 amino acids. V was pared by 0 bases and J by 0 bases, with 15 bases between. Germline CDR1 is LGHNA and CDR2 is YSLEER. The CDR3 loop reads CASSQDLPGADSYEQYF. The CDR3, as DNA: TGCGCCAGCAGCCAAGATCTTCCTGGAGCGGACTCCTACGAGCAGTACTTC.

The V and J genes are TRBV10-3 and TRBJ2-5; 10 bases line up with TRBD1. The DNA end lines up better with TRBJ2-7; the J call may be wrong. Germline CDR1 and CDR2: ENHRY and SYGVKD. CDR3 length equals 16 residues. The CDR3 nucleotides are TGTGCCACCCAAAATTCCCGGGACAGGGGTTCCTACGAGCAGTACTTC. It yields the protein CATQNSRDRGSYEQYF.

The DNA for the CDR3 is TGTGCCGGAGGGGGGGGACCGAGCACAGATACGCAGTATTTT. Its protein product is CAGGGGPSTDTQYF. The chain recombines TRBV6-6 with TRBJ2-3, with D possibly being TRBD2 (7 bases). This CDR3 has 14 residues. Germline-derived CDR1 and CDR2 are MNHNY and SVGAGI (reference sequence). Trimming left V 11 bases short and J 0 bases short, with 15 bases between.

This clonotype was counted only a few times. The chain couples TRBV7-8 to TRBJ2-4; D is undetermined. Trimming removed 5 bases at V and 2 bases at J, with 10 bases between. The germline CDR1 and CDR2 sequences are SGHVS and FQNEAQ. The CDR3 contains 14 residues. The CDR3 bases are TGTGCCAGCAGCCAGAGAGGTTCCAAAAACATTCAGTACTTC. Amino acid sequence: CASSQRGSKNIQYF.

The chain has TRBV27 and TRBJ2-5; D gene uncertain. The J call may be wrong; the DNA end is better matched by TRBJ2-7. Germline lookup yields CDR1 MNHEY and CDR2 SMNVEV (reference sequence). The CDR3 is 12 residues long. CDR3 sequence (DNA): TGTGCCAGCAGGAACTACGGCGACGAGCAGTACTTC. Translating it yields CASRNYGDEQYF.

The chain employs TRBV29-1 and TRBJ1-5; 7 bases match TRBD1. Germline V gene lookup returns CDR1 SQVTM and CDR2 ANQGSEA. The CDR3 runs 14 residues. In DNA, the CDR3 is TGCGGCGCCCAGACAGGGACGGGCAATCAGCCCCAGCATTTT. This codes for CGAQTGTGNQPQHF.

Worth noting for this clonotype: Since a much larger clone is just one base distant, this may be a read error. The chain has TRBV7-2 and TRBJ2-5; D remains ambiguous. The CDR3 runs to 14 residues. V dropped 4 bases and J dropped 5 bases, with 14 bases sitting between them. Germline-derived CDR1 and CDR2 are SGHTA and FQGNSA. The CDR3 nucleotides are TGTGCCAGCAGCTCGGGCGGTGGAAGGGAGACCCAGTACTTC. It codes for CASSSGGGRETQYF.

The chain links TRBV20-1 to TRBJ2-1, with 8 bases that match TRBD1. V shed 5 bases, J shed 9 bases, and the junction held 9 bases outside the gene matches. The CDR3 has 13 residues. Germline-derived CDR1 and CDR2 are DFQATT and SNEGSKA (reference sequence). The CDR3 reads CSAQSQGAGEQFF. Written as DNA, the CDR3 is TGCAGTGCTCAGAGCCAGGGGGCAGGTGAGCAGTTCTTC.

The chain links TRBV20-1 to TRBJ2-1; D may match TRBD1 or TRBD2 (5 bases each). V was clipped by 3 bases and J by 4 bases, with 10 bases between them. The CDR3 consists of 13 residues. CDR1 is DFQATT, CDR2 SNEGSKA, per germline (reference sequence). CDR3 in DNA: TGCAGTGCTAGCCGGGGCTATTACAATGAGCAGTTCTTC. Translation gives CSASRGYYNEQFF.

The chain links TRBV7-9 to TRBJ2-4; no firm D call. The CDR3 has 14 residues. Germline CDR1 reads SEHNR; CDR2 reads FQNEAQ (reference sequence). The V gene lost 5 bases and the J gene lost 2 bases, with 10 bases spanning the gap. Written as DNA, the CDR3 is TGTGCCAGCAGCCCAGGCCGTCCCAAAAACATTCAGTACTTC. Translation gives CASSPGRPKNIQYF.

The gene calls are TRBV29-1 and TRBJ1-1; D uncertain. This CDR3 contains 11 residues. V lost 4 bases to trimming and J lost 1 base, with 4 bases between them. CDR1 SQVTM and CDR2 ANQGSEA come from the germline V gene. CDR3 region: CSVAANTEAFF. As DNA, the CDR3 is TGCAGCGTTGCGGCGAACACTGAAGCTTTCTTT.